What follows are 6 T cell receptor beta chains derived from one specimen sequenced in a study of blood T cell repertoires in COVID-19. The method was immunoSEQ multiplex PCR; TCRdb's version includes in-frame clones alone and lacks a portion of them. The table includes 140,000 or so clones, over 80% detected once. Sample: PBMCs or T cells enriched from blood (not recorded which). The receptors here all came from a woman aged 40 to 50 who had recovered from COVID-19.

The V call is TRBV30, the J call TRBJ1-2; TRBD1 is a possible D gene (6 bases). Germline values: CDR1 GTSNPN, CDR2 SVGIG (reference sequence). CDR3 length: 15 amino acids. The V and J ends lost 2 bases and 6 bases respectively, with 19 bases between them. CDR3 amino acids: CAWSQWTDHVNGYTF. Here the CDR3 DNA reads TGTGCCTGGAGTCAATGGACAGATCACGTGAATGGCTACACCTTC. The variable domain in full, with the rest retrieved from reference TRBV30 and TRBJ1-2, is SQTIHQWPATLVQPVGSPLSLECTVEGTSNPNLYWYRQAAGRGLQLLFYSVGIGQISSEVPQNLSASRPQDRQFILSSKKLLLSDSGFYLCAWSQWTDHVNGYTFGSGTRLTVV.

The sample holds a few counts of this clone. This chain uses TRBV9 with TRBJ1-6; D might be TRBD1 (5 bases). The CDR3 has 16 amino acids. Per germline, CDR1 SGDLS and CDR2 YYNGEE. V was clipped by 4 bases and J by 3 bases, with 14 bases between them. The chain's CDR3 is CASSPSDDSYNSPLHF. The CDR3 DNA is TGTGCCAGCAGCCCATCCGACGACAGCTATAATTCACCCCTCCACTTT. Variable domain in full (rest from reference TRBV9 and TRBJ1-6): DSGVTQTPKHLITATGQRVTLRCSPRSGDLSVYWYQQSLDQGLQFLIQYYNGEERAKGNILERFSAQQFPDLHSELNLSSLELGDSALYFCASSPSDDSYNSPLHFGNGTRLTVT.

The gene calls are TRBV19 and TRBJ1-5; 9 bases map to TRBD1. The trim removed 5 bases at V and 1 base at J, leaving 3 bases unmatched. Germline V gene data show CDR1 as LNHDA and CDR2 as SQIVND (reference sequence). The CDR3 contains 15 residues. The CDR3 sequence is CASSRTGESNQPQHF. The CDR3 DNA sequence: TGTGCCAGTAGTCGGACAGGGGAGAGCAATCAGCCCCAGCATTTT.

The chain links TRBV30 to TRBJ1-2; TRBD1 matches at 12 bases. Germline trimming cut 1 base from V and 14 bases from J; bases unmatched to any gene: 8. Germline lookup yields CDR1 GTSNPN and CDR2 SVGIG (reference sequence). This CDR3 spans 13 amino acids. CDR3 DNA: TGTGCCTGGAGTGCAGGGGGACAGGGGGCGCGGACCTTC. This gives the protein CAWSAGGQGARTF.

The chain employs TRBV13 and TRBJ1-3; D is perhaps TRBD1 (6 bases). V shed 3 bases and J shed 1 base, with 13 bases lying between them. The CDR3 consists of 16 residues. Per germline, CDR1 PRHDT and CDR2 FYEKMQ (reference sequence). The chain's CDR3 is CASSFDRRASGNTIYF. DNA of the CDR3: TGTGCCAGCAGCTTCGACAGGCGAGCATCTGGAAACACCATATATTTT. The entire variable domain, with the rest obtained from reference TRBV13 and TRBJ1-3, is as follows: AAGVIQSPRHLIKEKRETATLKCYPIPRHDTVYWYQQGPGQDPQFLISFYEKMQSDKGSIPDRFSAQQFSDYHSELNMSSLELGDSALYFCASSFDRRASGNTIYFGEGSWLTVV.

V is TRBV28 and J is TRBJ1-4; the D is unclear. The germline V and J ends were trimmed by 10 bases and 0 bases, with 3 bases remaining between them. Germline-derived CDR1 and CDR2 are MDHEN and SYDVKM. CDR3 length equals 11 residues. The CDR3 loop is CATSTNEKLFF. The CDR3 bases are TGTGCCACCTCAACTAATGAAAAACTGTTTTTT. Supplemented by reference TRBV28 and TRBJ1-4, the full variable domain reads DVKVTQSSRYLVKRTGEKVFLECVQDMDHENMFWYRQDPGLGLRLIYFSYDVKMKEKGDIPEGYSVSREKKERFSLILESASTNQTSMYLCATSTNEKLFFGSGTQLSVL.